Listed below are T cell receptor beta chains from one sample, sequenced in a study of identical twins. TCRdb redid the calling of the 5' RACE reads with MiXCR, one entry per CDR3 protein. The table includes 550,000 to 700,000 distinct CDR3 sequences, about 20% detected once. This same sample was also taken into another study, of T cells expressing NK-cell markers.

Input material: PBMCs. These receptors came from a woman between 18 and 29 years old in good health. Both conserved end residues are part of each CDR3. A D gene is named only where the DNA matches it firmly. Some rows have no size entry. The others give once, few or many, or a class for an expanded clone.

V gene	D gene	J gene	clone size	CDR3 protein	CDR3 DNA
TRBV7-9	NA	TRBJ2-1	NA	CASSLGHTALFF	TGTGCCAGCAGCTTGGGACACACAGCCCTGTTCTTC
TRBV30	NA	TRBJ1-5	few	CAWSGHNNQPQHF	TGTGCCTGGAGCGGACACAACAATCAGCCCCAGCATTTT
TRBV12-3/TRBV12-4	NA	TRBJ1-1	NA	CASSFHGRNTEAFF	TGTGCCAGCAGTTTTCATGGTAGGAACACTGAAGCTTTCTTT
TRBV21-1	NA	TRBJ2-1	NA	CAGGTSGRDEQFF	TGTGCCGGTGGGACTAGCGGGAGAGATGAGCAGTTCTTC
TRBV5-1	TRBD2	TRBJ2-3	NA	CASSYRLAGDRDTQYF	TGCGCCAGCAGCTACCGTTTAGCGGGAGACCGAGATACGCAGTATTTT
TRBV10-3	TRBD1	TRBJ2-1	NA	CAITPGQGSGEQFF	TGTGCCATCACTCCGGGACAGGGGTCGGGTGAGCAGTTCTTC
TRBV12-3/TRBV12-4	NA	TRBJ1-1	few	CASSLRISGTEAFF	TGTGCCAGCAGTTTAAGAATTAGTGGGACTGAAGCTTTCTTT
TRBV20-1	NA	TRBJ1-6	few	CSARQGGNSPLHF	TGCAGTGCTAGACAGGGCGGAAATTCACCCCTCCACTTT
TRBV12-3/TRBV12-4	TRBD2	TRBJ2-7	NA	CASSKGPGRAQYF	TGTGCCAGCAGTAAGGGACCGGGGAGGGCGCAGTACTTC
TRBV29-1	TRBD1	TRBJ2-7	NA	CSVEGQVDYEQYF	TGCAGCGTTGAGGGACAGGTAGACTACGAGCAGTACTTC
TRBV12-3/TRBV12-4	NA	TRBJ1-2	few	CASSFKGLSYGYTF	TGTGCCAGCAGTTTTAAGGGGCTCAGCTATGGCTACACCTTC
TRBV6-1	NA	TRBJ2-7	NA	CASQEETTSSYEQYF	TGTGCCAGCCAAGAGGAGACAACTAGCTCCTACGAGCAGTACTTC
TRBV10-3	NA	TRBJ2-7	once	CAISPTTYEQYF	TGTGCCATCAGCCCCACCACCTACGAGCAGTACTTC
TRBV3-1	TRBD2	TRBJ2-3	NA	CASSSRLASTDTQYF	TGTGCCAGCAGCTCCCGACTAGCTAGCACAGATACGCAGTATTTT
TRBV5-1	TRBD1	TRBJ1-2	NA	CASSLDGQGVYTF	TGCGCCAGCAGCTTGGATGGACAGGGCGTATACACCTTC